The 2 T cell receptor beta chains given below trace back to one sample, sequenced in a study of T cells in Graves' hyperthyroidism and ophthalmopathy. The investigators amplified TCR beta CDR3 regions from RNA transcripts. TCR CDR3 regions were first amplified by RT-PCR with HTBI primers. From the multiplex PCR reads, TCRdb called clonotypes with MiXCR, one entry per CDR3 protein. The sample yields a few hundred thousand distinct CDR3 sequences, 40% to 50% seen once. Sequenced: peripheral blood or thyroid tissue (not recorded which). Receptors originate from an adult woman with Graves' disease, either hyperthyroidism or ophthalmopathy (not recorded which).

As concerns this clonotype: Mismatch with germline at one junction end may stem from a read error. The CDR3 protein is CASSRDLGQETRYF. CDR3 nucleotide sequence: TGTGCCAGCAGCCGGGACCTGGGGCAAGAGACCCGGTACTTC. The chain couples TRBV9 to TRBJ2-5; tentatively, D is TRBD1 or TRBD2 (5 bases each). CDR1 is SGDLS and CDR2 is YYNGEE in the germline V gene. The CDR3 spans 14 residues.

The gene calls are TRBV11-2 and TRBJ1-6; possibly TRBD1 for D (6 bases). Germline V gene sequence: CDR1 SGHAT, CDR2 FQNNGV. V was clipped by 11 bases and J by 4 bases, with 15 bases between them. The CDR3 has 14 residues. The CDR3 spells CAWGQGGYNSPLHF. DNA for the CDR3: TGTGCCTGGGGCCAAGGGGGGTATAATTCACCCCTCCACTTT.